These 6 T cell receptor beta chains came from one sample sequenced in a study of glioma-infiltrating T cells after dendritic cell vaccination. Time point here: after dendritic cell vaccination, including at tumor progression/relapse. Generated by immunoSEQ multiplex PCR, the TCRdb table keeps only in-frame clones and is missing some. The table records some 78,000 clones, 85% of them present only once. Sequencing used blood, obtained after dendritic cell vaccination. All receptors come from a human donor with glioblastoma.

The rearrangement uses TRBV5-4 and TRBJ2-3, with 13 bases lining up with TRBD2. This CDR3 is 18 amino acids long. Losses at the gene ends were 4 bases for V and 0 bases for J; bases not matched to a gene: 8. The V gene's germline CDR1 is SGHNT and CDR2 YYREEE (reference sequence). The CDR3 DNA reads as TGTGCCAGCAGCCCACTAGCGGGGGGGAGATATAGCACAGATACGCAGTATTTT. It is translated as CASSPLAGGRYSTDTQYF.

The rearrangement joins TRBV7-2 to TRBJ1-3; unclear D gene. CDR3 length: 16 residues. Germline V gene data show CDR1 as SGHTA and CDR2 as FQGNSA. V shed 5 bases and J shed 0 bases, with 14 bases lying between them. The CDR3 sequence is CASSSREALSGNTIYF. The CDR3 DNA follows: TGTGCCAGCAGCAGCCGGGAGGCCCTCTCTGGAAACACCATATATTTT.

V gene TRBV18 combines with J gene TRBJ2-3; TRBD1 is a possible D gene (6 bases). Germline V lookup: CDR1 KGHSH, CDR2 LQKENI. The CDR3 has 16 residues. Between the trimmed V and J ends, which lost 3 bases and 6 bases, there was a span of 19 bases. The CDR3 here is CASSPPRGTESDTQYF. DNA of the CDR3: TGTGCCAGCTCACCCCCAAGGGGGACGGAGAGCGATACGCAGTATTTT.

The chain joins TRBV5-4 to TRBJ1-3; 7 bases match TRBD1. This CDR3 has 16 residues. After removal of 0 bases from V and 0 bases from J, the junction contained 3 bases not matched to a gene. Germline V gene sequence: CDR1 SGHNT, CDR2 YYREEE (reference sequence). The chain's CDR3 is CASSLAGGYSGNTIYF. CDR3 sequence (DNA): TGTGCCAGCAGCTTGGCAGGGGGATACTCTGGAAACACCATATATTTT.

The genes are TRBV15 and TRBJ2-1, with D maybe TRBD2 (5 bases). Trimming removed 5 bases from V and 8 bases from J, with 7 bases in between. Germline CDR1 and CDR2: LNHNV and YYDKDF (reference sequence). The CDR3 covers 11 residues. The CDR3 is CATSPRDEQFF. The CDR3 DNA sequence: TGTGCCACCAGCCCGAGGGATGAGCAGTTCTTC.

This clone showed up just a few times. This rearrangement joins TRBV7-3 to TRBJ2-7, with D hard to call. The V and J ends lost 4 bases and 7 bases respectively, with 17 bases between them. CDR3 length equals 14 residues. CDR1 is SGHTA and CDR2 is FQGTGA in the germline V gene. Written as DNA, the CDR3 is TGTGCCAGCAGCTCACAGCCGAACAGTGGGGAGCAGTACTTC. This translates into CASSSQPNSGEQYF.